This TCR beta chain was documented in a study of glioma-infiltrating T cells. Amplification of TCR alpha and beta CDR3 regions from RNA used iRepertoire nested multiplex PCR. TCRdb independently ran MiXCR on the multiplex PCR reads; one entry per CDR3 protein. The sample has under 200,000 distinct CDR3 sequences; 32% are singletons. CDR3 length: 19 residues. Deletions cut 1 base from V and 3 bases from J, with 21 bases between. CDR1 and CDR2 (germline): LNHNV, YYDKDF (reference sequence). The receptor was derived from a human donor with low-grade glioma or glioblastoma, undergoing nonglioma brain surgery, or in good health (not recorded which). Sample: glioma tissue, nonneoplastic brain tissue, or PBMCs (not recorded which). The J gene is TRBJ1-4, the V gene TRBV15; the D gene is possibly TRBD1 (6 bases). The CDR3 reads CATSRGGGGWRAANEKLFF. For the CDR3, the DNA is TGTGCCACCAGCAGAGGAGGGGGTGGTTGGAGGGCTGCTAATGAAAAACTGTTTTTT.